This T cell receptor (beta chain) was recorded in a study of sequential checkpoint blockade in melanoma. Libraries were prepared by immunoSEQ multiplex PCR; TCRdb keeps only in-frame clonotypes and omits some of them. The table includes around 22,000 clones, approximately 71% detected once. The sample's treatment: randomized to nivolumab then ipilimumab (arm A) or the reverse (arm B). This clonotype was obtained from a human donor with melanoma. The sequencing used CD8+ T cells sorted from blood (inferred from file names), collected from a patient given nivolumab and ipilimumab in sequence.

This CDR3 is CASSSMRQALSNQPQHF. The CDR3 DNA follows: TGTGCCAGCAGTTCAATGAGACAGGCCCTTAGCAATCAGCCCCAGCATTTT. The V call is TRBV27, the J call TRBJ1-5, with TRBD1 as a possible D gene (6 bases). CDR3 length equals 17 residues. Germline assignment: CDR1 MNHEY and CDR2 SMNVEV (reference sequence). V shed 4 bases and J shed 0 bases, with 16 bases lying between them.